Listed below are T cell receptor beta chains from one sample, sequenced in a study of T cell responses to AZD1222 COVID-19 vaccine. The method was immunoSEQ multiplex PCR; TCRdb's version includes in-frame clones alone and lacks a portion of them. The sample holds roughly 110,000 clones; 87% are singletons and the top ten take over 3.5%. This specimen was peripheral blood, taken on day 0 of AZD1222 vaccination. These receptors all stem from an adult in good health. CDR3s include the opening cysteine and the closing phenylalanine or tryptophan. The D gene is left open where the match is weak. The size field is filled for only some rows; it gives once, few, many or a size class.

TRBV15	.	.	TRBJ1-1	CATSRRREDPNTEAFF	TGTGCCACCAGCAGACGGAGGGAGGATCCGAACACTGAAGCTTTCTTT
TRBV30	.	.	TRBJ1-1	CAWRVGTEAFF	TGTGCCTGGAGGGTCGGAACTGAAGCTTTCTTT
TRBV3-1/TRBV3-2	.	.	TRBJ2-5	CASSQAGVETQYF	TGTGCCAGCAGCCAAGCTGGGGTAGAGACCCAGTACTTC
TRBV7-2	few	TRBD2	TRBJ2-2	CASSVRTSAPGELFF	TGTGCCAGCAGCGTCAGGACTAGCGCCCCCGGGGAGCTGTTTTTT
TRBV7-3	.	.	TRBJ2-6	CASSLSGRSGANVLTF	TGTGCCAGCAGCTTATCCGGCAGGTCTGGGGCCAACGTCCTGACTTTC
TRBV2	.	TRBD1	TRBJ1-6	CASRDPRTGRSGSPLHF	TGTGCCAGCAGGGATCCCCGGACAGGAAGGTCTGGTTCACCCCTCCACTTT
TRBV10-3	.	.	TRBJ1-2	CAISEPGGQGGYGYTF	TGTGCCATCAGTGAGCCTGGCGGGCAAGGGGGCTATGGCTACACCTTC
TRBV7-9	.	TRBD2	TRBJ2-7	CASSPETSGIDEQYF	TGTGCCAGCAGCCCCGAGACTAGCGGGATCGACGAGCAGTACTTC
TRBV3-1/TRBV3-2	.	.	TRBJ1-1	CASSQIFLGVRMNTEAFF	TGTGCCAGCAGTCAGATCTTCCTAGGGGTTCGGATGAACACTGAAGCTTTCTTT
TRBV12-3/TRBV12-4	.	.	TRBJ1-1	CASSLGFEAFF	TGTGCCAGCAGTTTAGGATTTGAAGCTTTCTTT
TRBV5-1	few	.	TRBJ1-4	CASSLGQAATNEKLFF	TGCGCCAGCAGCTTGGGACAGGCCGCAACTAATGAAAAACTGTTTTTT
TRBV6-5	once	.	TRBJ2-5	CASDWGSEETQYF	TGTGCCAGCGATTGGGGGTCGGAAGAGACCCAGTACTTC
TRBV3-1/TRBV3-2	.	.	TRBJ2-3	CASSQAPPASTQYF	TGTGCCAGCAGCCAAGCGCCCCCGGCAAGTACGCAGTATTTT
TRBV3-1/TRBV3-2	.	.	TRBJ2-7	CASSQVDGALGEQYF	TGTGCCAGCAGCCAAGTTGATGGGGCCCTTGGCGAGCAGTACTTC
TRBV25-1	.	.	TRBJ1-4	CASSLPPTNEKLFF	TGTGCCAGCAGCCTACCGCCCACTAATGAAAAACTGTTTTTT
TRBV6-1	.	.	TRBJ1-1	CASSEAITGTEAFF	TGTGCCAGCAGTGAAGCTATCACAGGGACTGAAGCTTTCTTT
TRBV19	.	TRBD1	TRBJ2-1	CASSVTGTGRDEQFF	TGTGCCAGTAGTGTGACCGGGACAGGGAGGGATGAGCAGTTCTTC
TRBV10-3	.	.	TRBJ2-2	CAISESEGDTGELFF	TGTGCCATCAGTGAGTCTGAGGGGGACACCGGGGAGCTGTTTTTT
TRBV6-7	.	TRBD1	TRBJ2-7	CASSYYGETGNAYEQYF	TGTGCCAGCAGTTACTATGGGGAGACAGGGAATGCCTACGAGCAGTACTTC
TRBV29-1	.	.	TRBJ1-1	CSVGRKMNTEAFF	TGCAGCGTTGGTCGCAAAATGAACACTGAAGCTTTCTTT
TRBV7-2	.	TRBD1	TRBJ1-2	CASSPRQGADGYTF	TGTGCCAGCAGCCCCCGACAGGGGGCGGATGGCTACACCTTC
TRBV24-1	.	.	TRBJ1-2	CATSEKYIGRKSSSGYTF	TGTGCCACCAGTGAAAAATACATTGGACGGAAGTCCTCTAGTGGCTACACCTTC
TRBV2	.	TRBD2	TRBJ2-1	CASSALAGGVSRDEQFF	TGTGCCAGCAGTGCCCTAGCGGGGGGTGTGTCCAGAGATGAGCAGTTCTTC
TRBV5-5	.	.	TRBJ2-5	CASSLAPTSQETQYF	TGTGCCAGCAGCTTGGCCCCTACTAGTCAAGAGACCCAGTACTTC
TRBV21-1	.	.	TRBJ1-2	CASSHRGLYGYTF	TGTGCCAGCAGCCACAGAGGCCTTTATGGCTACACCTTC
TRBV27	.	TRBD2	TRBJ2-7	CASSLVAGTYEQYF	TGTGCCAGCTCCCTCGTAGCGGGAACCTACGAGCAGTACTTC
TRBV9	.	.	TRBJ1-2	CASTTGPPYDGYTF	TGTGCCAGCACCACCGGACCCCCCTATGATGGCTACACCTTC
TRBV4-2	.	.	TRBJ2-7	CASSQTGRFVPYEQYF	TGTGCCAGCAGCCAGACAGGTCGGTTCGTCCCCTACGAGCAGTACTTC
TRBV28	.	TRBD1	TRBJ1-6	CASRFTRDSSPLHF	TGTGCCAGCAGATTCACCCGGGACAGTTCACCCCTCCACTTT
TRBV18	.	TRBD1	TRBJ2-2	CASSRDSPAGELFF	TGTGCCAGCTCACGGGACAGTCCTGCCGGGGAGCTGTTTTTT
TRBV19	once	TRBD1	TRBJ2-7	CASSLKGAGEQYF	TGTGCCAGTAGCTTGAAGGGGGCAGGGGAGCAGTACTTC
TRBV19	.	.	TRBJ2-5	CASSTGRGAGETQYF	TGTGCCAGTAGTACCGGACGGGGGGCGGGAGAGACCCAGTACTTC
TRBV5-8	.	.	TRBJ1-2	CASNPGWSGTFYGYTF	TGTGCCAGCAACCCTGGGTGGTCGGGCACCTTCTATGGCTACACCTTC
TRBV28	.	.	TRBJ2-2	CASSLNAVAPRQGFTGELFF	TGTGCCAGCAGTTTAAATGCCGTCGCCCCCCGGCAGGGCTTCACCGGGGAGCTGTTTTTT
TRBV6-5	.	TRBD1	TRBJ1-4	CASRYDRGTNEKLFF	TGTGCCAGCAGATACGACAGGGGGACTAATGAAAAACTGTTTTTT
TRBV5-1	.	.	TRBJ1-1	CASRGGRLNTEAFF	TGCGCCAGCAGGGGCGGCCGGCTGAACACTGAAGCTTTCTTT
TRBV30	.	.	TRBJ2-7	CACGGHAYEQYF	TGTGCCTGTGGGGGCCATGCTTACGAGCAGTACTTC
TRBV28	.	.	TRBJ1-5	CASSLQGFIPRNQPQHF	TGTGCCAGCAGTTTACAGGGTTTTATCCCCCGCAATCAGCCCCAGCATTTT
TRBV2	.	.	TRBJ2-3	CASPGGAGRSSTDTQYF	TGTGCCAGCCCTGGGGGAGCGGGCAGATCAAGCACAGATACGCAGTATTTT
TRBV5-8	.	.	TRBJ1-5	CASSLVPGSNQPQHF	TGTGCCAGCAGCTTGGTGCCGGGGAGCAATCAGCCCCAGCATTTT
TRBV24-1	.	.	TRBJ1-2	CATSREGYGYTF	TGTGCCACCTCCCGTGAGGGATATGGCTACACCTTC
TRBV28	.	TRBD1	TRBJ1-6	CASSPRGQGNSPLHF	TGTGCCAGCAGTCCGAGGGGACAGGGAAATTCACCCCTCCACTTT
TRBV30	.	.	TRBJ2-7	CAWSPIGTTIYEQYF	TGTGCCTGGAGCCCGATCGGGACAACAATCTACGAGCAGTACTTC
TRBV2	.	.	TRBJ2-1	CASGGVRYEQFF	TGTGCCAGCGGGGGAGTAAGGTATGAGCAGTTCTTC
TRBV11-2	.	TRBD2	TRBJ2-5	CASSLGGGETQYF	TGTGCCAGCAGCTTAGGGGGGGGAGAGACCCAGTACTTC
TRBV5-4	.	.	TRBJ1-2	CASSLGENYGYTF	TGTGCCAGCAGCTTGGGGGAGAACTATGGCTACACCTTC
TRBV4-3	few	TRBD2	TRBJ2-3	CASSPTSGVGDTQYF	TGCGCCAGCAGCCCCACTAGCGGGGTTGGAGATACGCAGTATTTT
TRBV29-1	.	.	TRBJ1-2	CSVDPGVTNYGYTF	TGCAGCGTTGATCCAGGGGTCACTAACTATGGCTACACCTTC
TRBV19	.	.	TRBJ1-6	CASSLVGRSSPLHF	TGTGCCAGTAGTCTCGTTGGGCGATCTTCACCCCTCCACTTT
TRBV4-2	.	TRBD2	TRBJ2-3	CASSHPSGGSGDTQYF	TGTGCCAGCAGCCACCCTAGCGGGGGGTCTGGAGATACGCAGTATTTT
TRBV7-9	.	.	TRBJ2-4	CASSSRGDIQYF	TGTGCCAGCAGCTCCAGGGGTGACATTCAGTACTTC
TRBV7-2	.	.	TRBJ1-6	CASSLATNNSPLHF	TGTGCCAGCAGCTTAGCCACAAATAATTCACCCCTCCACTTT
TRBV6-4	.	.	TRBJ1-1	CASSDSPDKNTEAFF	TGTGCCAGCAGTGACTCGCCAGATAAGAACACTGAAGCTTTCTTT
TRBV7-2	.	.	TRBJ1-6	CASSLGNSPLHF	TGTGCCAGCAGCTTAGGGAATTCACCCCTCCACTTT
TRBV13	.	.	TRBJ1-1	CASDENTEAFF	TGTGCCAGCGACGAGAACACTGAAGCTTTCTTT
TRBV6-1	.	TRBD1	TRBJ1-2	CASSERQGLPYGYTF	TGTGCCAGCAGTGAGCGACAGGGACTCCCTTATGGCTACACCTTC
TRBV15	once	.	TRBJ2-1	CATSRDTRSNEQFF	TGTGCCACCAGCAGAGATACAAGGAGCAATGAGCAGTTCTTC
TRBV3-1/TRBV3-2	.	.	TRBJ2-7	CASSQDNGGQGLLVSDEQYF	TGTGCCAGCAGCCAAGATAACGGGGGGCAGGGCTTACTCGTTTCCGACGAGCAGTACTTC